A selection of T cell receptor beta chains follows, all from one sample in a study of CD8 T cells in ankylosing spondylitis. A single record per CDR3 protein comes from TCRdb applying MiXCR to the 5' RACE reads. The data hold approximately 150,000 distinct CDR3 sequences, with 9.8% observed a single time. Sequencing was done on a sample of blood, either unsorted or a sorted T cell fraction (not recorded which). The receptors were sampled from a female donor with ankylosing spondylitis or in good health (not recorded which). CDR3s include the opening cysteine and the closing phenylalanine or tryptophan. The order of the fields is CDR3 protein, CDR3 DNA, V gene, D gene, clone size, J gene. The D gene is left open where the match is weak. Size is omitted from some rows. Given values are once, few, many or a class for expanded clones.

CATRSTGANVLTF	TGTGCCACCAGGTCCACTGGGGCCAACGTCCTGACTTTC	TRBV24-1	-	-	TRBJ2-6
CASSSGGREQFF	TGTGCCAGCAGTTCGGGAGGTCGGGAGCAGTTCTTC	TRBV12-3/TRBV12-4	TRBD2	-	TRBJ2-1
CASSGGGWNEQFF	TGTGCCAGCAGTGGAGGGGGGTGGAATGAGCAGTTCTTC	TRBV25-1	-	-	TRBJ2-1
CASSLRVTYEQYF	TGTGCCAGCAGTCTCCGGGTTACCTACGAGCAGTACTTC	TRBV27	-	few	TRBJ2-7
CASSLCQPQHF	TGTGCCAGCAGTTTATGTCAGCCCCAGCATTTT	TRBV12-3/TRBV12-4	-	many	TRBJ1-5
CASSASGGIQYF	TGTGCCAGCAGCGCATCAGGGGGTATTCAGTACTTC	TRBV9	TRBD1	-	TRBJ2-4
CASSLDGVTKGSGNTIYF	TGTGCCAGCAGCCTCGACGGAGTAACAAAGGGATCTGGAAACACCATATATTTT	TRBV3-1	-	many	TRBJ1-3
CASSYGDQQPQHF	TGTGCCAGCAGTTACGGGGACCAACAGCCCCAGCATTTT	TRBV6-5	-	many	TRBJ1-5
CASSHSDMIYEQYF	TGTGCCAGCAGCCATTCCGACATGATCTACGAGCAGTACTTC	TRBV3-1	-	many	TRBJ2-7
CASSFGTRNEQFF	TGTGCCAGCAGTTTTGGGACTAGAAATGAGCAGTTCTTC	TRBV28	TRBD2	-	TRBJ2-1
CASRQGRTTEAFF	TGTGCCAGCCGACAGGGGAGGACTACTGAAGCTTTCTTT	TRBV25-1	TRBD1	many	TRBJ1-1
CASSYWTGKKVEQYF	TGTGCCAGCAGTTACTGGACAGGGAAAAAGGTGGAGCAGTACTTC	TRBV6-5	TRBD1	-	TRBJ2-7
CASSWGQAADTQYF	TGTGCCAGCAGTTGGGGACAGGCGGCAGATACGCAGTATTTT	TRBV6-2/TRBV6-3	TRBD1	few	TRBJ2-3
CACWGAATPTSTDTQYF	TGTGCCTGCTGGGGAGCGGCTACCCCGACTAGCACAGATACGCAGTATTTT	TRBV27	-	-	TRBJ2-3
CASSWGRGPVKDTQYF	TGTGCCAGCAGCTGGGGGCGGGGCCCAGTCAAGGATACGCAGTATTTT	TRBV5-6	-	few	TRBJ2-3
CSARDWASDEPATEQFF	TGCAGTGCTAGAGATTGGGCTAGCGATGAACCGGCTACTGAGCAGTTCTTC	TRBV20-1	-	many	TRBJ2-1
CASSPLDLISQAFF	TGTGCCAGCAGTCCTTTGGACCTGATCTCCCAAGCTTTCTTT	TRBV3-1	-	many	TRBJ1-1
CASSEEGGPLRGTDTQYF	TGTGCCAGCAGTGAAGAGGGGGGACCCCTGCGGGGCACAGATACGCAGTATTTT	TRBV2	-	-	TRBJ2-3
CASSPAGDYTDTQYF	TGTGCCAGCAGCCCGGCGGGGGACTACACAGATACGCAGTATTTT	TRBV9	TRBD2	-	TRBJ2-3
CASSLVGLADSNTGELFF	TGTGCCAGCAGCTTAGTGGGACTAGCGGATTCGAACACCGGGGAGCTGTTTTTT	TRBV13	TRBD2	-	TRBJ2-2
CASSFRLAYQPQHF	TGTGCCAGCAGTTTCCGGCTCGCGTATCAGCCCCAGCATTTT	TRBV28	-	few	TRBJ1-5
CASSIGTSGSYEQYF	TGTGCCAGCAGCATTGGGACTAGCGGGAGTTACGAGCAGTACTTC	TRBV7-8	TRBD2	-	TRBJ2-7
CASSTSAETQYF	-	TRBV7-9	-	many	TRBJ2-5
CASSPRTSGTYNEQFF	TGTGCCAGCAGTCCTCGGACTAGCGGGACCTACAATGAGCAGTTCTTC	TRBV28	TRBD2	-	TRBJ2-1
CAWSFTDYEQYF	TGTGCCTGGAGCTTTACAGACTACGAGCAGTACTTC	TRBV30	-	few	TRBJ2-7
CASSPEGPLSVDNEQFF	TGCGCCAGCAGCCCGGAAGGACCCTTAAGTGTCGACAATGAGCAGTTCTTC	TRBV5-1	-	few	TRBJ2-1
CASSFDMYEQYF	TGTGCCAGCAGTTTCGATATGTACGAGCAGTACTTC	TRBV12-3/TRBV12-4	-	-	TRBJ2-7